Presented here are 12 T cell receptor beta chains from one specimen sequenced in a study of cytomegalovirus exposure and HLA in healthy donors. In the PCR, 60 Vbeta and 13 Jbeta primers were used. Sequenced by immunoSEQ multiplex PCR; TCRdb stores in-frame clones only, minus some. The sample has 65,000 to 85,000 clones; roughly 70% are singletons. The sample was PBMCs. The receptor set was obtained from a male donor in good health and CMV-seropositive.

The chain has TRBV6-6 and TRBJ2-7, with TRBD1 matching over 8 bases. Germline CDR1 reads MNHNY; CDR2 reads SVGAGI (reference sequence). The CDR3 totals 13 residues. With 8 bases clipped from V and 6 bases from J, the junction kept 9 bases outside the gene matches. The DNA of the CDR3 is TGTGCCAGCTCCCCAGACAGGGGTTTCGAGCAGTACTTC. This codes for CASSPDRGFEQYF.

The chain uses TRBV11-2 and TRBJ1-5, with a tentative D call TRBD1 (5 bases). Trimming took off 5 bases at V and 3 bases at J, with 11 bases between the two ends. This CDR3 has 14 residues. Germline V lookup: CDR1 SGHAT, CDR2 FQNNGV. CDR3 bases: TGTGCCAGCAGCCCCGACAGCCACAATCAGCCCCAGCATTTT. It translates to CASSPDSHNQPQHF. Drawing the rest from reference TRBV11-2 and TRBJ1-5, the complete variable domain is EAGVAQSPRYKIIEKRQSVAFWCNPISGHATLYWYQQILGQGPKLLIQFQNNGVVDDSQLPKDRFSAERLKGVDSTLKIQPAKLEDSAVYLCASSPDSHNQPQHFGDGTRLSIL.

V usage is TRBV7-9 and J usage is TRBJ2-2; D possibly corresponds to TRBD1 (5 bases). Germline V gene lookup returns CDR1 SEHNR and CDR2 FQNEAQ (reference sequence). The V and J ends lost 5 bases and 6 bases respectively, with 13 bases between them. The CDR3 has 14 amino acids. The CDR3 DNA follows: TGTGCCAGCAGCCCCAGACAGCCGTCCGGGGAGCTGTTTTTT. Protein: CASSPRQPSGELFF.

The chain recombines TRBV29-1 with TRBJ2-2; perhaps TRBD1 as D (6 bases). Germline V lookup: CDR1 SQVTM, CDR2 ANQGSEA. The CDR3 is made up of 14 amino acids. V was clipped by 3 bases and J by 5 bases, with 13 bases between them. DNA for the CDR3: TGCAGCGTTGAGGGGACAATAAGAACCGGGGAGCTGTTTTTT. As protein: CSVEGTIRTGELFF.

The gene calls are TRBV6-1 and TRBJ2-7; 9 positions match TRBD1. V lost 5 bases to trimming and J lost 6 bases; unmatched junction nucleotides: 8. Per the germline V gene, CDR1 is MNHNS and CDR2 is SASEGT. CDR3 length: 14 amino acids. In nucleotides, the CDR3 is TGTGCCAGCAGTCTTCAGGGACAGGGAGCCGAGCAGTACTTC. This encodes CASSLQGQGAEQYF.

The V gene is TRBV27, the J gene TRBJ2-5; 9 bases align to TRBD1. The V gene end was trimmed by 3 bases and the J gene end by 5 bases; junction bases not matched to a gene: 13. Germline CDR1 MNHEY, CDR2 SMNVEV (reference sequence). The CDR3 runs to 17 residues. The CDR3 is CASSFFPLQGAKETQYF. The CDR3 DNA sequence: TGTGCCAGCAGTTTCTTCCCCTTACAGGGGGCAAAGGAGACCCAGTACTTC.

This clone occurred once. The chain links TRBV4-1 to TRBJ2-3; 11 nucleotides align to TRBD2. This CDR3 comprises 17 residues. Per the germline V gene, CDR1 is MGHRA and CDR2 is YSYEKL. The V gene end was trimmed by 3 bases and the J gene end by 4 bases; junction bases not matched to a gene: 9. The CDR3 DNA sequence: TGCGCCAGCAGCCAGCAACTAGCGGGAGTATTTGCAGATACGCAGTATTTT. Translation: CASSQQLAGVFADTQYF.

A single count supports this clone. This chain uses TRBV5-1 with TRBJ2-1; D is perhaps TRBD2 (5 bases). The CDR3 contains 15 residues. Trimming stripped 2 bases from V and 6 bases from J, with 15 bases between. Germline assignment: CDR1 SGHRS and CDR2 YFSETQ. The CDR3 coding sequence is TGCGCCAGCAGCTTTTCGGGCAGCGGCGGCAATGAGCAGTTCTTC. It is translated as CASSFSGSGGNEQFF.

This chain links TRBV7-2 with TRBJ1-1; 9 bases line up with TRBD1. This CDR3 comprises 16 residues. V shed 5 bases and J 0 bases; nucleotides not matched to a gene: 7. Germline values: CDR1 SGHTA, CDR2 FQGNSA. CDR3 coding DNA: TGTGCCAGCAGCCCCGGGACAGGGTTACTGAACACTGAAGCTTTCTTT. Its protein is CASSPGTGLLNTEAFF. The full variable domain, with the rest looked up from reference TRBV7-2 and TRBJ1-1, is GAGVSQSPSNKVTEKGKDVELRCDPISGHTALYWYRQSLGQGLEFLIYFQGNSAPDKSGLPSDRFSAERTGGSVSTLTIQRTQQEDSAVYLCASSPGTGLLNTEAFFGQGTRLTVV.

The V call is TRBV15, the J call TRBJ2-1; D uncertain. This CDR3 has 14 residues. Trimming shortened V by 3 bases and J by 3 bases, and 9 bases separated the two germline ends. Germline lookup yields CDR1 LNHNV and CDR2 YYDKDF (reference sequence). The CDR3: CATSSQPVYNEQFF. Here the CDR3 DNA reads TGTGCCACCAGCAGTCAACCAGTCTACAATGAGCAGTTCTTC.

This clone was detected only a few times. This rearrangement joins TRBV5-4 to TRBJ1-5; TRBD1 matches 9 bases. CDR1 and CDR2 from the germline V gene are SGHNT and YYREEE (reference sequence). The CDR3 spans 15 residues. Trimming took 2 bases from V and 6 from J; bases not matched to a gene: 6. CDR3 coding DNA: TGTGCCAGCAGCTTCGGGACAGGGCCCCCTCAGCCCCAGCATTTT. It is translated as CASSFGTGPPQPQHF.

The chain has TRBV30 and TRBJ1-3; possibly TRBD1 for D (6 bases). CDR1 is GTSNPN and CDR2 is SVGIG in the germline V gene (reference sequence). Trimming shortened V by 2 bases and J by 0 bases, and 8 bases separated the two germline ends. The length of the CDR3 is 14 residues. CDR3 sequence (DNA): TGTGCCTGGAGTAGAGGGGGCTCTGGAAACACCATATATTTT. Translated: CAWSRGGSGNTIYF.